The 17 T cell receptor beta chains given below trace back to one sample, sequenced in a study of cytomegalovirus exposure and HLA in healthy donors. This PCR relied on a set of 60 Vbeta primers and 13 Jbeta primers. This table comes from immunoSEQ multiplex PCR, and its TCRdb copy is limited to in-frame clones, with some not included. The sample includes approximately 170,000 clones, approximately 70% of them seen just once. The specimen was PBMCs. These receptor sequences come from a man in his late teens or twenties in good health and CMV-seropositive.

This clone was seen a handful of times. The chain combines TRBV11-3 with TRBJ2-3; D gene unclear. The ends were cut back, 2 bases at V and 6 bases at J, with 15 bases in the middle. The germline gives CDR1 SGHNT, CDR2 YENEEA. This CDR3 is 15 amino acids long. In DNA form, the CDR3 reads TGTGCCAGCAGCTTAATCGGAGCCCGACGGGATACGCAGTATTTT. Amino acids: CASSLIGARRDTQYF.

This clone has more than one count but fewer than ten. The chain recombines TRBV18 with TRBJ2-2, with a weak D call TRBD1 (6 bases). This CDR3 is built from 14 residues. Trimming shortened V by 0 bases and J by 5 bases, and 7 bases separated the two germline ends. CDR1 is KGHSH, CDR2 LQKENI, per germline. The CDR3 coding sequence is TGTGCCAGCTCACCACCCACAGGGACCGGGGAGCTGTTTTTT. Translating gives CASSPPTGTGELFF.

This clone was seen a handful of times. This chain uses TRBV11-2 with TRBJ1-4; 8 nucleotides match TRBD1. The ends lost 5 bases at V and 3 bases at J; junction bases unmatched: 8. The CDR3 is made up of 16 amino acids. CDR1 SGHAT and CDR2 FQNNGV come from the germline V gene. As DNA, the CDR3 is TGTGCCAGCAGCCCTGGGACAGGTGGACCTAATGAAAAACTGTTTTTT. Its translation is CASSPGTGGPNEKLFF.

The chain joins TRBV6-1 to TRBJ2-1, with a weak D call TRBD2 (6 bases). CDR3 size: 13 residues. With 7 bases removed from V and 9 bases from J, the gap between germline ends came to 16 bases. The germline CDR1 and CDR2 sequences are MNHNS and SASEGT. The CDR3 sequence is CASTGEIITEQFF. CDR3 nucleotides: TGTGCCAGCACGGGGGAAATTATCACTGAGCAGTTCTTC.

This rearrangement joins TRBV29-1 to TRBJ1-3, with TRBD1 matching over 9 bases. V shed 6 bases and J 3 bases; nucleotides not matched to a gene: 6. There are 14 residues in the CDR3. Per the germline V gene, CDR1 is SQVTM and CDR2 is ANQGSEA. CDR3 bases: TGCAGCGTAGACGGGACAGGGAGTGGAAACACCATATATTTT. This sequence encodes CSVDGTGSGNTIYF. Looking up the rest from reference TRBV29-1 and TRBJ1-3 gives the full variable domain: SAVISQKPSRDICQRGTSLTIQCQVDSQVTMMFWYRQQPGQSLTLIATANQGSEATYESGFVIDKFPISRPNLTFSTLTVSNMSPEDSSIYLCSVDGTGSGNTIYFGEGSWLTVV.

The V and J genes are TRBV29-1 and TRBJ2-5; TRBD1 is a possible D gene (5 bases). CDR1 and CDR2 (germline): SQVTM, ANQGSEA. The CDR3 has 15 amino acids. With 1 base removed from V and 0 bases from J, the gap between germline ends came to 12 bases. This chain's CDR3 is CSVEGPDRNQETQYF. CDR3 nucleotide sequence: TGCAGCGTTGAAGGACCAGACAGAAACCAAGAGACCCAGTACTTC.

This clone was picked up one time. The rearrangement joins TRBV9 to TRBJ1-1; D gene uncertain. The V gene's germline CDR1 is SGDLS and CDR2 YYNGEE. The CDR3 has 14 residues. V was clipped by 2 bases and J by 0 bases, with 8 bases between them. The DNA for the CDR3 is TGTGCCAGCAGCGTTAGTCCTTTGAACACTGAAGCTTTCTTT. Amino acids: CASSVSPLNTEAFF. Based on the CDR3 plus reference TRBV9 and TRBJ1-1, the full variable domain is DSGVTQTPKHLITATGQRVTLRCSPRSGDLSVYWYQQSLDQGLQFLIQYYNGEERAKGNILERFSAQQFPDLHSELNLSSLELGDSALYFCASSVSPLNTEAFFGQGTRLTVV.

This chain uses TRBV5-1 with TRBJ1-1, with 7 positions matching TRBD1. V was clipped by 4 bases and J by 6 bases; unmatched bases: 12. This CDR3 has 15 amino acids. Per the germline V gene, CDR1 is SGHRS and CDR2 is YFSETQ. As DNA, the CDR3 is TGCGCCAGCAGCACATACCCAGGGGGTATAGCTGAAGCTTTCTTT. Its protein is CASSTYPGGIAEAFF.

The CDR3 nucleotides are TGTGCCAGTAGTATAAAAGTATTGTGGAGTTGGAACACTGAAGCTTTCTTT. Translated: CASSIKVLWSWNTEAFF. The gene calls are TRBV19 and TRBJ1-1, with D unresolved. The CDR3 runs 17 residues. Per germline, CDR1 LNHDA and CDR2 SQIVND (reference sequence). The germline V and J ends were trimmed by 2 bases and 1 base, with 17 bases remaining between them.

The chain couples TRBV21-1 to TRBJ2-1; TRBD2, the table's D call, lacks a check against the DNA. TRBV21-1 has pseudogene status. CDR3 length equals 14 residues. Here the CDR3 DNA reads TGTGCCAGCAGCAAGGGGCGGGAGGCGGATGAGCAGTTCTTC. This codes for CASSKGREADEQFF.

This clone was seen just once. This rearrangement joins TRBV28 to TRBJ1-1; 8 bases align to TRBD1. The germline gives CDR1 MDHEN, CDR2 SYDVKM. The CDR3 length is 15 residues. Losses at the gene ends were 6 bases for V and 3 bases for J; bases not matched to a gene: 9. The CDR3 here is CASRPSTGDDTEAFF. As DNA, the CDR3 is TGTGCCAGCAGACCCTCGACAGGGGATGACACTGAAGCTTTCTTT.

The chain joins TRBV6-5 to TRBJ1-5; D is unclear. V dropped 5 bases and J dropped 6 bases, with 11 bases sitting between them. The CDR3 has 13 amino acids. Germline values: CDR1 MNHEY, CDR2 SVGAGI. The CDR3 DNA reads as TGTGCCAGCAGTACAGTGGATAGTCAGCCCCAGCATTTT. Its protein is CASSTVDSQPQHF.

The V and J genes are TRBV30 and TRBJ2-1; TRBD2 agrees at 11 bases. V lost 2 bases, J lost 9 bases, and 6 bases stayed unmatched. The CDR3 covers 14 residues. Germline CDR1 and CDR2: GTSNPN and SVGIG (reference sequence). DNA of the CDR3: TGTGCCTGGAGTCCTAGCGGGGGGCGGGGTGAGCAGTTCTTC. It yields the protein CAWSPSGGRGEQFF.

The rearrangement links TRBV5-1 to TRBJ2-3, with a weak D call TRBD2 (6 bases). CDR3 length: 15 residues. V was shortened by 0 bases and J by 2 bases, with 10 bases between the two germline ends. CDR1 and CDR2 (germline): SGHRS, YFSETQ. The CDR3 is CASSLARGNTDTQYF. CDR3 nucleotide sequence: TGCGCCAGCAGCTTGGCTCGGGGGAACACAGATACGCAGTATTTT.

This clone was detected once. V is TRBV4-1 and J is TRBJ2-3; weak D call: TRBD2 (6 bases). Trimming took 3 bases from V and 4 from J, leaving 11 bases between them. CDR3 length equals 14 residues. Germline V CDR1 and CDR2: MGHRA, YSYEKL. CDR3 loop: CASSQTWRADTQYF. As DNA, the CDR3 is TGCGCCAGCAGCCAGACCTGGAGGGCAGATACGCAGTATTTT.

The rearrangement links TRBV5-4 to TRBJ2-2; 8 bases match TRBD2. The CDR3 contains 15 residues. The V gene end was trimmed by 7 bases and the J gene end by 3 bases; junction bases not matched to a gene: 8. Germline lookup yields CDR1 SGHNT and CDR2 YYREEE (reference sequence). CDR3 residues: CASQEAGGDTGELFF. The CDR3 nucleotides are TGTGCCAGCCAAGAGGCCGGGGGGGACACCGGGGAGCTGTTTTTT.

The chain joins TRBV9 to TRBJ1-6; D is possibly TRBD1 (5 bases). The germline V and J ends were trimmed by 5 bases and 9 bases, with 18 bases remaining between them. The CDR3 is 15 residues long. CDR1 is SGDLS, CDR2 YYNGEE, per germline. CDR3 in amino acids: CASSPSGRVTSPLHF. For the CDR3, the DNA is TGTGCCAGCAGTCCTAGCGGCAGGGTGACTTCACCCCTCCACTTT.